This TCR beta chain is drawn from a study of cytomegalovirus exposure and HLA in healthy donors. This PCR relied on a set of 60 Vbeta primers and 13 Jbeta primers. Data came from immunoSEQ multiplex PCR; TCRdb stores just in-frame clones and leaves some out. The table shows around 210,000 clones, with roughly 84% occurring only once. In germline, CDR1 is SGHRS, CDR2 YFSETQ. J lost 4 bases, V lost 4 bases, and 3 bases had no gene match. The CDR3 has 14 residues. The TCR sequence derives from a girl aged 2-15 years in good health and CMV-seronegative. Sequenced sample: PBMCs. The V call is TRBV5-1, the J call TRBJ1-5, with 9 bases that match TRBD1. This CDR3 is CASSPGQGNQPQHF. CDR3 sequence (DNA): TGCGCCAGCAGCCCCGGACAGGGGAATCAGCCCCAGCATTTT.